This TCR beta chain originates from a study of blood T cell repertoires in COVID-19. Study context: COVID-19 samples from acute and convalescent phases originated in the United States, Italy and Spain. Sample material is recorded as cDNA or gDNA derived from T cells, B-cell-depleted T cells, or PBMCs.

Germline lookup yields CDR1 MNHNS and CDR2 SASEGT. V dropped 3 bases and J dropped 3; count of bases not matched to a gene: 2. This CDR3 contains 15 residues. Authors' processing steps: Using reference gene primer amplification, nucleated cell counts were estimated. Measured with immunoSEQ multiplex PCR; TCRdb has only the in-frame clones, and not every one. D and trimming were read from the DNA, whereas the V and J calls and clone size are those reported in that table. The sample has fewer than 200,000 clones, 84% seen once; the top ten hold approximately 2.6%. Followed over time, Seattle patients had been enrolled while infection was active.

The chain uses TRBV6-1 and TRBJ2-1, with 10 bases fitting TRBD2. This TCR was recovered from a woman aged 80 or older with COVID-19, enrolled during active disease. Sample: peripheral blood. CDR3 sequence (DNA): TGTGCCAGCAGTGATAGCGGGAGGATCTACAATGAGCAGTTCTTC. As protein: CASSDSGRIYNEQFF.